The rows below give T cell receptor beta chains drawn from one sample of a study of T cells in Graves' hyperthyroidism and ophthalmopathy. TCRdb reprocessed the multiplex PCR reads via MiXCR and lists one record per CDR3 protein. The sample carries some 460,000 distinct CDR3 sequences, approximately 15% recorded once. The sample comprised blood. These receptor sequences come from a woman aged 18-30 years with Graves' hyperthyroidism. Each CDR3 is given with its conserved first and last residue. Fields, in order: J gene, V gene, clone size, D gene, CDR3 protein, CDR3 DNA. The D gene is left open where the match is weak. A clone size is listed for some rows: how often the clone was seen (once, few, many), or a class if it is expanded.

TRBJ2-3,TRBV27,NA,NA,CASSPRRTSTDTQYF,TGTGCCAGCAGTCCGCGCCGGACTAGCACAGATACGCAGTATTTT
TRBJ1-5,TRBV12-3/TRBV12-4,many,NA,CASSFEDGSSNQPQHF,TGTGCCAGCAGTTTTGAGGACGGGAGTAGCAATCAGCCCCAGCATTTT
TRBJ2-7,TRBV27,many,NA,CASSYTHVGAFYEQYF,TGTGCCAGCAGCTATACCCATGTGGGGGCCTTCTACGAGCAGTACTTC
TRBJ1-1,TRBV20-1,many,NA,CSAPRAVSNTEAFF,TGCAGTGCCCCTAGGGCAGTTAGCAACACTGAAGCTTTCTTT
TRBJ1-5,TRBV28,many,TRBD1,CASWDREKPQHF,TGTGCCAGCTGGGACAGGGAAAAGCCCCAGCATTTT
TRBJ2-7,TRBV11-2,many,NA,CASSLVLQGSYEQYF,TGTGCCAGCAGCTTAGTCCTCCAGGGCTCCTACGAGCAGTACTTC
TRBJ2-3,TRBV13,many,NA,CASSSEGNRGDTQYF,TGTGCCAGCAGCTCAGAGGGGAACAGAGGAGATACGCAGTATTTT
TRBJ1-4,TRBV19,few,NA,CASSRTEISEKLFF,TGTGCCAGTAGTCGGACAGAGATTTCGGAAAAACTGTTTTTT
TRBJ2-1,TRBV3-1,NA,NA,CASSPSDRRLHRGEQFF,TGTGCCAGCAGCCCCTCCGACAGGCGGTTGCATCGGGGGGAGCAGTTCTTC
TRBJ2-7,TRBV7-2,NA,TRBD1,CASSPRGQTYEQYF,TGTGCCAGCAGCCCCCGGGGACAGACCTACGAGCAGTACTTC
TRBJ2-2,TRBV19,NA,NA,CASSIGTGTGELFF,TGTGCCAGTAGTATCGGGACTGGCACCGGGGAGCTGTTTTTT
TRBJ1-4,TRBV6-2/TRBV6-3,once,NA,CASSNDRTLFF,TGTGCCAGCAGCAACGACAGAACACTGTTTTTT
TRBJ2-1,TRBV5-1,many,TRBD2,CASSHVGLAGRGDNEQFF,TGCGCCAGCAGCCACGTCGGACTAGCGGGGCGGGGGGACAATGAGCAGTTCTTC
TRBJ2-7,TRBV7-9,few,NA,CASSLKGFLDEQYF,TGTGCCAGCAGCTTAAAAGGTTTCTTAGACGAGCAGTACTTC
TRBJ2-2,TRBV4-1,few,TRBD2,CASSQNPLAGGVGELFF,TGCGCCAGCAGCCAAAACCCCCTAGCGGGGGGGGTCGGGGAGCTGTTTTTT
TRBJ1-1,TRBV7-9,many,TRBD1,CASSTRQGGDTEAFF,TGTGCCAGCAGCACCCGACAGGGAGGTGACACTGAAGCTTTCTTT
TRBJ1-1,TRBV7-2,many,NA,CASSLDLTAPVF,TGTGCCAGCAGCTTAGATTTGACGGCCCCCGTCTTT
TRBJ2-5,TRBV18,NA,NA,CASSPNFVGQETQYF,TGTGCCAGCTCACCAAATTTTGTAGGTCAGGAGACCCAGTACTTC
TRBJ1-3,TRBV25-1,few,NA,CASSDRNFLKNTIYF,TGTGCCAGCAGTGACCGGAACTTTCTCAAAAACACCATATATTTT
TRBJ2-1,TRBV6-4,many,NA,CASSVDIYNEQFF,TGTGCCAGCAGTGTCGACATCTACAATGAGCAGTTCTTC
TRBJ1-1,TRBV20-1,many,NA,CSAKTGGDTEAFF,TGCAGTGCGAAGACAGGCGGGGACACTGAAGCTTTCTTT
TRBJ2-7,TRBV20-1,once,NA,CSARNPKLDRSIYEQYF,TGCAGTGCTAGGAACCCTAAATTAGACAGGTCTATCTACGAGCAGTACTTC
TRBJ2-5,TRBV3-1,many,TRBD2,CASSQGPGLAEETQYF,TGTGCCAGCAGCCAAGGCCCGGGACTAGCCGAAGAGACCCAGTACTTC
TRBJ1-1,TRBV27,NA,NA,CASSPRRGTLNTEAFF,TGTGCCAGCAGTCCGCGACGGGGTACGTTGAACACTGAAGCTTTCTTT
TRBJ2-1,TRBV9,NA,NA,CASSVAPRSYNEQFF,TGTGCCAGCAGCGTAGCACCCCGCTCCTACAATGAGCAGTTCTTC
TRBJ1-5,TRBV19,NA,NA,CASSILSGGNQPQHF,TGTGCCAGTAGTATACTTTCAGGGGGCAATCAGCCCCAGCATTTT
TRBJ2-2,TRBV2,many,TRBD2,CASSEVPGGAGELFF,TGTGCCAGCAGTGAAGTCCCCGGGGGGGCCGGGGAGCTGTTTTTT
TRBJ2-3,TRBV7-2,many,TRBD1,CASTPGQSAYTQYF,TGTGCCAGCACCCCGGGACAGTCCGCGTATACGCAGTATTTT
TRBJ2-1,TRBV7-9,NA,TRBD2,CASSSPGLADYNEQLF,TGTGCCAGCAGCTCACCCGGACTAGCGGACTACAATGAGCAGCTCTTC
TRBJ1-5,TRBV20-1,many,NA,CSAPTGGAWQPQHF,TGCAGTGCTCCCACCGGGGGGGCATGGCAGCCCCAGCATTTT
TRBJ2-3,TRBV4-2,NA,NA,CASSQVFVMSVDGDTQYF,TGTGCCAGCAGCCAAGTTTTCGTCATGAGTGTTGACGGGGATACGCAGTATTTT
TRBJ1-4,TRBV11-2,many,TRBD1,CASSSRGWTNEKLFF,TGTGCCAGCAGTAGCAGGGGGTGGACTAATGAAAAACTGTTTTTT